Presented here are 28 T cell receptor beta chains from one specimen sequenced in a study of blood T cell repertoires in COVID-19. Generated by immunoSEQ multiplex PCR, the TCRdb table keeps only in-frame clones and is missing some. The table lists just under 150,000 clones, around 83% of them singletons, with 2.6% in the top ten. The source material was peripheral blood. The source of these receptors is a human donor with acute or convalescent COVID-19. The donor label of this sample is uncertain.

The chain employs TRBV30 and TRBJ1-1; 8 nucleotides match TRBD1. Germline values: CDR1 GTSNPN, CDR2 SVGIG (reference sequence). Unmatched junction bases numbered 2, after V lost 4 bases and J lost 1 base. The CDR3 contains 13 residues. The CDR3 DNA reads TGTGCCTGGACCACAGGGGGGAACACTGAAGCTTTCTTT. Amino acid sequence: CAWTTGGNTEAFF.

The chain is built from TRBV10-3 and TRBJ2-1; 9 bases agree with TRBD2. Germline CDR1 ENHRY, CDR2 SYGVKD. This CDR3 is 18 amino acids long. The junction had 8 bases not matched to a gene; V was cut back by 2 bases and J by 0 bases. The CDR3 is CAISEDLAGGSSYNEQFF. As DNA, the CDR3 is TGTGCCATCAGTGAGGACCTGGCGGGAGGGAGCTCCTACAATGAGCAGTTCTTC.

The rearrangement uses TRBV7-9 and TRBJ2-7; D possibly corresponds to TRBD1 (5 bases). The CDR3 spans 13 residues. Trimming took off 2 bases at V and 6 bases at J, with 11 bases between the two ends. CDR1 is SEHNR, CDR2 FQNEAQ, per germline (reference sequence). The CDR3 bases are TGTGCCAGCAGCTTATATCAGGGAAGCGAGCAGTACGTC. Its translation is CASSLYQGSEQYV.

The V gene is TRBV7-3, the J gene TRBJ2-1; 7 nucleotides agree with TRBD1. The V segment lost 1 base and the J segment 8 bases; nucleotides outside the gene matches: 8. The germline gives CDR1 SGHTA, CDR2 FQGTGA. The CDR3 is 15 amino acids. The CDR3 spells CASSLSEGAGDEQFF. CDR3 DNA: TGTGCCAGCAGCTTAAGTGAGGGGGCTGGGGATGAGCAGTTCTTC.

V usage is TRBV21-1 and J usage is TRBJ1-1; TRBD1, the table's D call, lacks a check against the DNA. TRBV21-1 is flagged as a pseudogene. This CDR3 is built from 13 residues. The CDR3 protein is CASRNKRQGLAFF. The CDR3 DNA reads TGTGCCAGCAGGAACAAGAGACAGGGACTAGCTTTCTTT.

The chain recombines TRBV30 with TRBJ2-3, with 7 nucleotides matching TRBD2. Germline lookup yields CDR1 GTSNPN and CDR2 SVGIG (reference sequence). CDR3 length: 15 amino acids. The ends lost 1 base at V and 2 bases at J; junction bases unmatched: 6. The CDR3 DNA reads TGTGCCTGGAGTGGAAGCGGGGTGTTCACAGATACGCAGTATTTT. Its protein is CAWSGSGVFTDTQYF.

V is TRBV27 and J is TRBJ2-1; D possibly corresponds to TRBD2 (5 bases). Between the trimmed V and J ends, which lost 3 bases and 0 bases, there was a span of 12 bases. The CDR3 is made up of 16 amino acids. CDR1 and CDR2 (germline): MNHEY, SMNVEV (reference sequence). The CDR3 region has the DNA TGTGCCAGCAGTTTGAAAGCGGCCCTCTCCTACAATGAGCAGTTCTTC. Amino acid sequence: CASSLKAALSYNEQFF.

The V gene is TRBV2, the J gene TRBJ1-2, with no clear D. From germline, CDR1 is SNHLY and CDR2 FYNNEI. V dropped 8 bases and J dropped 4 bases, with 11 bases sitting between them. CDR3 size: 12 residues. The CDR3 coding sequence is TGTGCCAGCGGGTGGACTATCTATGGCTACACCTTC. Translation gives CASGWTIYGYTF.

The rearrangement joins TRBV4-1 to TRBJ1-2; 10 bases match TRBD1. The trim removed 3 bases at V and 4 bases at J, leaving 8 bases unmatched. Looked up from germline, CDR1 is MGHRA and CDR2 is YSYEKL. The CDR3 is 16 amino acids. As DNA, the CDR3 is TGCGCCAGCAGCCACCCCCCGGGACAGGGGATCTATGGCTACACCTTC. As protein: CASSHPPGQGIYGYTF.

This sequence joins TRBV6-5 and TRBJ2-2, with TRBD1 matching over 11 bases. Germline CDR1 is MNHEY and CDR2 is SVGAGI. J lost 7 bases, V lost 11 bases, and 12 bases had no gene match. The CDR3 is made up of 15 amino acids. CDR3 in DNA: TGTGCCGGCCGAGGACAGGGGGCGACGGGCGGGGAGCTGTTTTTT. Encoded protein: CAGRGQGATGGELFF.

The V gene is TRBV29-1, the J gene TRBJ2-1; the D gene is possibly TRBD2 (5 bases). Trimming removed 7 bases at V and 4 bases at J, with 17 bases between. The CDR3 has 14 residues. Germline CDR1 is SQVTM and CDR2 is ANQGSEA. The CDR3 sequence: CSGIDYNPYNEQFF. The CDR3 DNA reads as TGCAGCGGCATTGACTACAACCCGTACAATGAGCAGTTCTTC.

V usage is TRBV11-2 and J usage is TRBJ2-2; TRBD2 matches 14 bases. V lost 4 bases, J lost 4 bases, and 2 bases stayed unmatched. The germline CDR1 and CDR2 sequences are SGHAT and FQNNGV. The CDR3 consists of 16 residues. CDR3 nucleotides: TGTGCCAGCAGCTCGGGACTAGCGGGAGCCACCGGGGAGCTGTTTTTT. This gives the protein CASSSGLAGATGELFF. Combining the CDR3 with reference TRBV11-2 and TRBJ2-2 gives the whole variable domain EAGVAQSPRYKIIEKRQSVAFWCNPISGHATLYWYQQILGQGPKLLIQFQNNGVVDDSQLPKDRFSAERLKGVDSTLKIQPAKLEDSAVYLCASSSGLAGATGELFFGEGSRLTVL.

The CDR3 nucleotides read TGTGCCAGCAGCCAGGGCCTCTCTGGAAACACCATATATTTT. Its translation is CASSQGLSGNTIYF. The chain employs TRBV2 and TRBJ1-3, with D perhaps matching TRBD1 (5 bases). Per the germline V gene, CDR1 is SNHLY and CDR2 is FYNNEI. Deletions cut 6 bases from V and 0 bases from J, with 9 bases between. There are 14 residues in the CDR3.

The chain employs TRBV12-5 and TRBJ2-1; 8 nucleotides agree with TRBD1. After removal of 2 bases from V and 3 bases from J, the junction contained 6 bases not matched to a gene. The CDR3 is 16 amino acids. Looked up from germline, CDR1 is LGHNT and CDR2 is FRNRAP. The CDR3 DNA reads TGTGCTAGTGGTTTGTATCAGGGGGCGAACTACAATGAGCAGTTCTTC. Its translation: CASGLYQGANYNEQFF.

The chain uses TRBV4-1 and TRBJ1-1, with D perhaps matching TRBD1 (6 bases). The CDR3 is made up of 16 amino acids. Trimming cost V 3 bases and J 0 bases, with 14 bases left between them. Germline CDR1 MGHRA, CDR2 YSYEKL. CDR3 nucleotide sequence: TGCGCCAGCAGCCACGTTGGGGGGGGCGTGAACACTGAAGCTTTCTTT. It translates to CASSHVGGGVNTEAFF.

CDR3 sequence reads: CARGDTNQPQHF. The CDR3, as DNA: TGTGCCAGAGGGGACACCAATCAGCCCCAGCATTTT. The V call is TRBV21-1, the J call TRBJ1-5; the table names TRBD1, a call not compared with the DNA. TRBV21-1 is a recognized pseudogene. The CDR3 is 12 residues long.

This clone was detected once. The rearrangement uses TRBV6-1 and TRBJ1-1, with 10 nucleotides matching TRBD1. Trimming at V came to 4 bases and at J to 1 base, leaving 6 bases not matched to a gene. This CDR3 has 16 residues. Germline-derived CDR1 and CDR2 are MNHNS and SASEGT. For the CDR3, the DNA is TGTGCCAGCAGTGGCCGACAGGGGGCGCGGAACACTGAAGCTTTCTTT. This codes for CASSGRQGARNTEAFF.

Comment on this clone: The junction shows a germline mismatch at one end, possibly a read error. The identical CDR3 is also encoded by other nucleotide sequences in the sample. The rearrangement links TRBV6-5 to TRBJ1-3; no clear D. The CDR3 has 15 residues. CDR1 MNHEY and CDR2 SVGAGI come from the germline V gene. The CDR3 DNA reads as TGTGCTAGCAGTTACTCGCGTCCTTCTGGAAACACCATATATTTT. Protein product: CASSYSRPSGNTIYF.

The V and J genes are TRBV29-1 and TRBJ2-7; 11 positions agree with TRBD1. The germline gives CDR1 SQVTM, CDR2 ANQGSEA. The CDR3 has 13 residues. V lost 6 bases and J lost 5; bases outside the gene matches: 6. CDR3 DNA: TGCAGCGTCCGGGACAGGGGGGGAGACGAGCAGTACTTC. This sequence encodes CSVRDRGGDEQYF.

The rearrangement links TRBV4-3 to TRBJ1-6; D is uncertain. Germline CDR1 reads LGHNA; CDR2 reads YSLEER. This CDR3 is 15 amino acids long. Deletions cut 0 bases from V and 7 bases from J, with 10 bases between. The CDR3 DNA follows: TGCGCCAGCAGCCAAGAATCGGGTATGAATTCACCCCTCCACTTT. It yields the protein CASSQESGMNSPLHF.

This rearrangement joins TRBV9 to TRBJ2-2; D uncertain. The CDR3 runs to 12 residues. V was clipped by 2 bases and J by 6 bases, with 5 bases between them. The germline V gene encodes CDR1 SGDLS and CDR2 YYNGEE. CDR3 nucleotide sequence: TGTGCCAGCAGCGTCCTGTCCGGGGAGCTGTTTTTT. Its protein is CASSVLSGELFF.

The chain links TRBV19 to TRBJ1-4, with D unclear. CDR1 and CDR2 from the germline V gene are LNHDA and SQIVND (reference sequence). The CDR3 extends over 13 amino acids. Between the trimmed V and J ends, which lost 10 bases and 0 bases, there was a span of 9 bases. CDR3 region: CATADPTNEKLFF. The DNA of the CDR3 is TGTGCCACCGCAGATCCAACTAATGAAAAACTGTTTTTT. The full variable domain, completed using reference TRBV19 and TRBJ1-4, is DGGITQSPKYLFRKEGQNVTLSCEQNLNHDAMYWYRQDPGQGLRLIYYSQIVNDFQKGDIAEGYSVSREKKESFPLTVTSAQKNPTAFYLCATADPTNEKLFFGSGTQLSVL.

V usage is TRBV5-1 and J usage is TRBJ2-5, with 8 bases aligning to TRBD1. Germline lookup yields CDR1 SGHRS and CDR2 YFSETQ. V lost 4 bases to trimming and J lost 4 bases; unmatched junction nucleotides: 12. The CDR3 extends over 16 amino acids. CDR3 sequence: CASSLTGQAIGETQYF. The DNA for the CDR3 is TGCGCCAGCAGCCTGACGGGACAGGCCATAGGAGAGACCCAGTACTTC.

The chain carries TRBV29-1 and TRBJ2-7, with 9 bases identical to TRBD1. CDR3 length: 12 amino acids. With 6 bases clipped from V and 5 bases from J, the junction kept 5 bases outside the gene matches. The V gene's germline CDR1 is SQVTM and CDR2 ANQGSEA. The CDR3, as DNA: TGCAGCGTCCAAACAGGGGGCGACGAGCAGTACTTC. This codes for CSVQTGGDEQYF.

V usage is TRBV2 and J usage is TRBJ2-2, with TRBD1 as a possible D gene (6 bases). The germline V gene has CDR1 SNHLY and CDR2 FYNNEI. CDR3 length: 14 amino acids. Trimming took 5 bases from V and 3 from J, leaving 10 bases between them. Here the CDR3 reads CASSRTAYTGELFF. In nucleotides, the CDR3 is TGTGCCAGCAGTCGGACAGCTTACACCGGGGAGCTGTTTTTT.

The V and J genes are TRBV27 and TRBJ1-1, with 8 bases that match TRBD1. The CDR3 runs to 16 residues. CDR1 and CDR2 from the germline V gene are MNHEY and SMNVEV (reference sequence). Trimming took 3 bases from V and 0 from J; bases not matched to a gene: 6. CDR3 nucleotides: TGTGCCAGCAGTTTTCACAGGGGGTTCCTGAACACTGAAGCTTTCTTT. Translated: CASSFHRGFLNTEAFF.

The chain links TRBV12-3 or TRBV12-4 to TRBJ1-1, with 10 bases identical to TRBD1. The CDR3 covers 13 residues. The ends lost 7 bases at V and 5 bases at J; junction bases unmatched: 4. The CDR3 sequence: CASTGTGETEAFF. DNA of the CDR3: TGTGCCAGCACCGGGACAGGGGAAACTGAAGCTTTCTTT.

The chain joins TRBV7-2 to TRBJ1-2; D gene ambiguous. V was shortened by 8 bases and J by 8 bases, with 18 bases between the two germline ends. Germline lookup yields CDR1 SGHTA and CDR2 FQGNSA. The CDR3 is made up of 13 amino acids. The CDR3 coding sequence is TGTGCCAGCTATAAGAGGAGGCAAGAGGGCTACACCTTC. Translating it yields CASYKRRQEGYTF.